This TCR beta chain was captured by sequencing in a study of radiotherapy plus CTLA-4 blockade in lung cancer. Across the study: Disease control was present in around a third of patients, and objective responses in about 19%.

The assay was immunoSEQ multiplex PCR, and TCRdb's table has in-frame clones only and misses some. The profile shows around 40,000 clones, more than 60% of them singletons. Overall study findings and caveats: Together with interferon-beta, which increased in serum after radiation, early dynamic changes in blood T cell clones were reportedly the best predictors of response. Clones of tumor-derived TCRs expanded in blood after radiotherapy plus ipilimumab.

It was focal radiation plus CTLA-4 blockade with ipilimumab that patients with chemo-refractory metastatic non-small-cell lung cancer received. A remark on this clone: Antigen specificity is unknown.

Specimen: peripheral blood, collected from a patient treated with radiotherapy plus ipilimumab. The TCR sequence derives from a human donor with non-small cell lung cancer who had stable disease on radiotherapy plus ipilimumab.

The CDR3 reads CATGQGAHEKLFF. CDR3 bases: TGTGCCACCGGACAGGGGGCCCATGAAAAACTGTTTTTT. This chain uses TRBV10-3 with TRBJ1-4; 11 bases align to TRBD1. V shed 10 bases, J shed 6 bases, and the junction held 4 bases outside the gene matches. This CDR3 comprises 13 residues. Germline assignment: CDR1 ENHRY and CDR2 SYGVKD.